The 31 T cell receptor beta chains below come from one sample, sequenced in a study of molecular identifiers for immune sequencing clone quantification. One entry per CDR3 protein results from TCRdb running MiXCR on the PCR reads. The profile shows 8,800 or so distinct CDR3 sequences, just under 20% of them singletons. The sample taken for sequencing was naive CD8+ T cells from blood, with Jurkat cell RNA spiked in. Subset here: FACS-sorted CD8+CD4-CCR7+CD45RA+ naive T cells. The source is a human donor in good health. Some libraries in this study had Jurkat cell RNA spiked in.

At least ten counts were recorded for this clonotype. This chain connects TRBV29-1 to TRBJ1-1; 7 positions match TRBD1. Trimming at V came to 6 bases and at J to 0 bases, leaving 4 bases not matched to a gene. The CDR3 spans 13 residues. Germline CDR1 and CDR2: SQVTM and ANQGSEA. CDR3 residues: CSVPTGMNTEAFF. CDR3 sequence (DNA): TGCAGCGTCCCGACAGGGATGAACACTGAAGCTTTCTTT.

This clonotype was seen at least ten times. The CDR3 here is CASSPPRQGAWGPLSRTDTQYF. CDR3 DNA sequence: TGTGCCAGCTCACCACCGAGACAGGGGGCTTGGGGACCCCTCTCCAGGACAGATACGCAGTATTTT. This chain uses TRBV18 with TRBJ2-3; 10 bases align to TRBD1. Germline V lookup: CDR1 KGHSH, CDR2 LQKENI. The CDR3 spans 22 residues. The junction had 21 bases not matched to a gene; V was cut back by 0 bases and J by 3 bases.

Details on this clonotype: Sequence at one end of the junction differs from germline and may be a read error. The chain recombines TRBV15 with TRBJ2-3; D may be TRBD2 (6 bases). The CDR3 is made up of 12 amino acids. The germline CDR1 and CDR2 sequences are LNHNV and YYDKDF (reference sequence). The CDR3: CATSSPGDTQCF. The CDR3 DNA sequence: TGTGCCACCAGCAGCCCGGGGGATACGCAGTGCTTT.

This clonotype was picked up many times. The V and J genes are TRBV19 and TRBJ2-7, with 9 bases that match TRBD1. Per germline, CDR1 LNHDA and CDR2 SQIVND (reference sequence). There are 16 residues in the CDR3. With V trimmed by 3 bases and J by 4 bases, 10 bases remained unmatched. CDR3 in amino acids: CASSIPAPGQGYEQYF. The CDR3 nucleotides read TGTGCCAGTAGTATTCCCGCTCCGGGACAGGGTTACGAGCAGTACTTC.

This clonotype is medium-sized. CDR3 region: CASSQGQTDEQYF. The CDR3 DNA reads as TGCGCCAGCAGCCAAGGACAGACGGACGAGCAGTATTTT. J is TRBJ2-3 and V is TRBV4-3, with D tentatively TRBD1 (5 bases). The germline CDR1 and CDR2 sequences are LGHNA and YSLEER. The V and J ends lost 1 base and 11 bases respectively, with 13 bases between them. The CDR3 has 13 amino acids.

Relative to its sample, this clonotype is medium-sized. The CDR3: CASSQDISTNEKLFF. The CDR3 region has the DNA TGTGCCAGCAGCCAGGACATTTCAACTAATGAAAAACTGTTTTTT. V gene TRBV7-6 combines with J gene TRBJ1-4, with a weak D call TRBD1 (5 bases). Trimming shortened V by 5 bases and J by 0 bases, and 10 bases separated the two germline ends. Per germline, CDR1 SGHVS and CDR2 FNYEAQ. This CDR3 is 15 amino acids long.

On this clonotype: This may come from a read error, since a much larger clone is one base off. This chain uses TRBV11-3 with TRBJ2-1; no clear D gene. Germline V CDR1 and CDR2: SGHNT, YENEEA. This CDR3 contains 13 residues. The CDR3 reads CASCLDSYNEQFF. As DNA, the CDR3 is TGTGCCAGCTGCTTAGATAGCTACAATGAGCAGTTCTTC. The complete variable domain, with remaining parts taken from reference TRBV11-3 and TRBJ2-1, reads EAGVVQSPRYKIIEKKQPVAFWCNPISGHNTLYWYLQNLGQGPELLIRYENEEAVDDSQLPKDRFSAERLKGVDSTLKIQPAELGDSAVYLCASCLDSYNEQFFGPGTRLTVL.

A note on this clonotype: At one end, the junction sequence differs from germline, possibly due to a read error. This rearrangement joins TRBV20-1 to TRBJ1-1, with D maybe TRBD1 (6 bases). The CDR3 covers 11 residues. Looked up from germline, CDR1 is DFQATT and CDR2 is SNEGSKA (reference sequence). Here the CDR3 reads CCEGGNIEAFF. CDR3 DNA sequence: TGCTGTGAGGGGGGGAACATTGAAGCTTTCTTT.

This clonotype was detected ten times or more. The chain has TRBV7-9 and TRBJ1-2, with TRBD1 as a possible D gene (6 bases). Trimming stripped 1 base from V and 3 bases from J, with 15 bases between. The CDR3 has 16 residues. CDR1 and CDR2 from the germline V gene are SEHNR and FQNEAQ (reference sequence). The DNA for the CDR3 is TGTGCCAGCAGCTTAGTACAGGGAGAACTTTACTATGGCTACACCTTC. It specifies CASSLVQGELYYGYTF.

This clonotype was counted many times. CDR3 nucleotide sequence: TGTGCCAGTAGTAAACAGCCTGAGACCCTTTGGGCATATAATGAAAAACTGTTTTTT. Translation gives CASSKQPETLWAYNEKLFF. This chain links TRBV19 with TRBJ1-4; D ambiguous. Trimming pared 4 bases from V and 4 bases from J, leaving 25 bases between. CDR1 is LNHDA and CDR2 is SQIVND in the germline V gene (reference sequence). This CDR3 has 19 residues.

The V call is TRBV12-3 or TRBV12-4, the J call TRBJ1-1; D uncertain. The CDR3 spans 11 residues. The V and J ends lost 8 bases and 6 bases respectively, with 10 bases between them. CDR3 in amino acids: CASLGGPEAFF. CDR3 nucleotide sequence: TGTGCCAGCCTTGGTGGGCCTGAAGCTTTCTTT.

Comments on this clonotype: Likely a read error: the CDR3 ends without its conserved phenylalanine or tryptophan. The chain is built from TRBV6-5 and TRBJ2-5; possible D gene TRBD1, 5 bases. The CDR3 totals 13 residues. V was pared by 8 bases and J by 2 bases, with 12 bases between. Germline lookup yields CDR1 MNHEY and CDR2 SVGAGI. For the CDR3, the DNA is TGTGCCAGCTCTCAGGACACTCAAGAGACCCAGTACCTC. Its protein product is CASSQDTQETQYL.

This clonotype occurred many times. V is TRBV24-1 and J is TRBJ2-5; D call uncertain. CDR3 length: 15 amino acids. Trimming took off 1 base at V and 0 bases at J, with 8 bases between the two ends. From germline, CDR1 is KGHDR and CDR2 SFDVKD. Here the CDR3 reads CATSDFPTDQETQYF. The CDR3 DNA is TGTGCCACCAGTGATTTCCCGACGGACCAAGAGACCCAGTACTTC.

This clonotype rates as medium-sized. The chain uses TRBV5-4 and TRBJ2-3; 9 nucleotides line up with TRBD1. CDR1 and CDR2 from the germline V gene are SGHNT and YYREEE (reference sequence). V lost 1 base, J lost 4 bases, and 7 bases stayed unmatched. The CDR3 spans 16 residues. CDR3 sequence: CASSLLGQGMADTQYF. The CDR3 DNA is TGTGCCAGCAGCTTGCTCGGACAGGGGATGGCAGATACGCAGTATTTT.

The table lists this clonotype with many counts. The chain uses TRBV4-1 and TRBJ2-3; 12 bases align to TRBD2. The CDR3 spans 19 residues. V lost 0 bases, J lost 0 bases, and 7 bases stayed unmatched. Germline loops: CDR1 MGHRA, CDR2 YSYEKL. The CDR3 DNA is TGCGCCAGCAGCCAAGATTGGTCTAGCGGGAGGGCCAGCACAGATACGCAGTATTTT. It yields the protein CASSQDWSSGRASTDTQYF.

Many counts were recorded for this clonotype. The CDR3 DNA sequence: TGTGCCTGGACTGCCTCCGGGCGGTTTGGGGACACTGAAGCTTTCTTT. This translates into CAWTASGRFGDTEAFF. The chain has TRBV30 and TRBJ1-1, with D unclear. V was pared by 4 bases and J by 3 bases, with 21 bases between. This CDR3 spans 16 amino acids. The germline gives CDR1 GTSNPN, CDR2 SVGIG (reference sequence).

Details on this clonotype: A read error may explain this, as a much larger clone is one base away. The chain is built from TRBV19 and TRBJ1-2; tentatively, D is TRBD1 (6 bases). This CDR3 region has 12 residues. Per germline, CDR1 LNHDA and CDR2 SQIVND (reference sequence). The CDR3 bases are TGTGCCAGTAGTTGGACAGACTATGGCAACACCTTC. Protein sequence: CASSWTDYGNTF.

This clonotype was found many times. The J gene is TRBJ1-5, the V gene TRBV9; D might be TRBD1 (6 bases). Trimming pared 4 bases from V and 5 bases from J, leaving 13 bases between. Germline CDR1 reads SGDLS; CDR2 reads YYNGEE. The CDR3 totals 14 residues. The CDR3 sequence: CASSPGQSYQPQHF. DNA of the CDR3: TGTGCCAGCAGCCCAGGACAGAGCTATCAGCCCCAGCATTTT.

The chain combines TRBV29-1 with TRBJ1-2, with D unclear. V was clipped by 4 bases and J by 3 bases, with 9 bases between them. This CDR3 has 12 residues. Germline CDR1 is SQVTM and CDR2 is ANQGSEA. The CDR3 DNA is TGCAGCGTTGCGGGCGCGGACTATGGCTACACCTTC. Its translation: CSVAGADYGYTF.

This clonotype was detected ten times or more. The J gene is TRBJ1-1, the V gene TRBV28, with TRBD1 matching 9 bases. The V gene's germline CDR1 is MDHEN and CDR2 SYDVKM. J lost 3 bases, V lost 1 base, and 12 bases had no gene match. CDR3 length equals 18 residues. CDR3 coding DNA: TGTGCCAGCAGTTTATCTGAGGACAGGGGTTTCAGCGACACTGAAGCTTTCTTT. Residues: CASSLSEDRGFSDTEAFF.

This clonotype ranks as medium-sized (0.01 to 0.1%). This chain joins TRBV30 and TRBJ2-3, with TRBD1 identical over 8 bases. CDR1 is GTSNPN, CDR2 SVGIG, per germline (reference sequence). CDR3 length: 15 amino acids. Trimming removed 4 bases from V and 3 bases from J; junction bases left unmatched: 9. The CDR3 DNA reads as TGTGCCTGGATTCAGACAGGGGTCGTTACAGATACGCAGTATTTT. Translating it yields CAWIQTGVVTDTQYF.

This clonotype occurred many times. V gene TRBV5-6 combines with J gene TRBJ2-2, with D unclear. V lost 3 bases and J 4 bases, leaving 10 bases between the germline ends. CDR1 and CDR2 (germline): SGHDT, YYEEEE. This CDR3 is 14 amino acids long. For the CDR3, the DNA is TGTGCCAGCAGCTCTCGGACCGGCACCGGGGAGCTGTTTTTT. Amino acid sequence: CASSSRTGTGELFF.

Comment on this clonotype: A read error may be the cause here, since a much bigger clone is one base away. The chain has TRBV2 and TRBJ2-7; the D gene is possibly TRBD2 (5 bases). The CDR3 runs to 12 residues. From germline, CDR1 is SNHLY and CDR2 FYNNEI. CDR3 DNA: TGTGCCATCCAGGTAACGAGCGGCGAGCAGCACTTC. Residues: CAIQVTSGEQHF.

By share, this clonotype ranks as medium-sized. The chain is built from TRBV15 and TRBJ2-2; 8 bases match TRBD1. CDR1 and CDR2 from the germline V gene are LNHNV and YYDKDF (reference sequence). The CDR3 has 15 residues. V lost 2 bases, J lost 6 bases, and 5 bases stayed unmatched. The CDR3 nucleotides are TGTGCCACCAGCAGACTTGACAGGGGAGCCGGGGAGCTGTTTTTT. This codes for CATSRLDRGAGELFF.

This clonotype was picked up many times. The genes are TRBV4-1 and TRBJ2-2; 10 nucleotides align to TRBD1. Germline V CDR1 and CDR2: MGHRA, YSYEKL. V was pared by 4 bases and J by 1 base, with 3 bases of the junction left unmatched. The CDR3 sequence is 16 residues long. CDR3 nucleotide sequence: TGCGCCAGCAGCCCGGGGACAGGGGTGAACACCGGGGAGCTGTTTTTT. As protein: CASSPGTGVNTGELFF.

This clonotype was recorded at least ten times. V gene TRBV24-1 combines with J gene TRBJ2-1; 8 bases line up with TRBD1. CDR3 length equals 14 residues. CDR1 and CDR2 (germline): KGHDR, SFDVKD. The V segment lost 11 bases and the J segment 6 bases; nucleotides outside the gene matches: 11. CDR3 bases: TGTGCCATCTCGTCCGGGACAGGCGGCAATGAGCAGTTCTTC. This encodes CAISSGTGGNEQFF.

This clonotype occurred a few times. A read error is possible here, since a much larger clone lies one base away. The CDR3 region is CASSSLGTAFYYGYTF. The CDR3 nucleotides read TGTGCCAGCAGTAGCCTAGGGACAGCTTTTTACTATGGCTACACCTTC. The chain employs TRBV6-5 and TRBJ1-2; 7 positions match TRBD1. The CDR3 covers 16 residues. The trim removed 5 bases at V and 3 bases at J, leaving 12 bases unmatched. Germline V lookup: CDR1 MNHEY, CDR2 SVGAGI.

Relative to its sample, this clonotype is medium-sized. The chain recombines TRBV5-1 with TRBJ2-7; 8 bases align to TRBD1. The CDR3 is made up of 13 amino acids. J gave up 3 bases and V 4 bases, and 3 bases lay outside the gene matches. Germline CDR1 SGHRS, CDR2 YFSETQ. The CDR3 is CASSTGQGYEQYF. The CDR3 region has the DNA TGCGCCAGCAGCACCGGACAGGGCTACGAGCAGTACTTC. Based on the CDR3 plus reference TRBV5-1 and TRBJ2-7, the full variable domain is KAGVTQTPRYLIKTRGQQVTLSCSPISGHRSVSWYQQTPGQGLQFLFEYFSETQRNKGNFPGRFSGRQFSNSRSEMNVSTLELGDSALYLCASSTGQGYEQYFGPGTRLTVT.

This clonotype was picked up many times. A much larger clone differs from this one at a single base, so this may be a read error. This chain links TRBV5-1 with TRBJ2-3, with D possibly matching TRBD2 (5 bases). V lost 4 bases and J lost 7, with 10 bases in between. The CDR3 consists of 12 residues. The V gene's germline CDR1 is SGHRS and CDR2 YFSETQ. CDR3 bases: TGCGCCAGCAGCACTAGGTCGAATACGCAGTATTTT. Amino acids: CASSTRSNTQYF.

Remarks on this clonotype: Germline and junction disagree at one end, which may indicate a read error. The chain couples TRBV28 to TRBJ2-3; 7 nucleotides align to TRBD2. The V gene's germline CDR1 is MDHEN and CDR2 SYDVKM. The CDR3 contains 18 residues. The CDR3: CASSLSLAVPSEADTRYF. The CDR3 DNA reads TGTGCCAGCAGTTTGAGCCTAGCGGTCCCCTCAGAGGCGGATACGCGGTATTTT.

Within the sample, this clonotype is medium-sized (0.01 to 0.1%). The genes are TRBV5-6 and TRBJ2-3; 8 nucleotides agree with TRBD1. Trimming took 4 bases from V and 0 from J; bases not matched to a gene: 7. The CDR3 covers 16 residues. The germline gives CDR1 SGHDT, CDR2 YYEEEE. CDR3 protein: CASSDGQGRSTDTQYF. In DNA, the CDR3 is TGTGCCAGCAGCGACGGACAGGGTAGGAGCACAGATACGCAGTATTTT.